A single sample gave rise to the 26 T cell receptor beta chains below, sequenced in a study of blood T cell repertoires in COVID-19. Assay: immunoSEQ multiplex PCR; the TCRdb copy retains only in-frame clones and omits some. The table lists approximately 320,000 clones, around 90% of them singletons. Sequenced material: PBMCs or T cells enriched from blood (not recorded which). The receptors shown here come from a woman aged 18-29 years who had recovered from COVID-19.

This clone was observed a handful of times. Written as DNA, the CDR3 is TGCAGTGCTTCAGTTCCCTATGGCTACACCTTC. Its translation: CSASVPYGYTF. J is TRBJ1-2 and V is TRBV20-1; D is unclear. This CDR3 has 11 amino acids. V was shortened by 5 bases and J by 4 bases, with 8 bases between the two germline ends. Germline V CDR1 and CDR2: DFQATT, SNEGSKA (reference sequence).

CDR3: CASSNGDRGWETQYF. CDR3 coding DNA: TGTGCCAGCAGCAACGGGGACAGGGGTTGGGAGACCCAGTACTTC. The chain recombines TRBV5-5 with TRBJ2-5; TRBD1 matches at 10 bases. The junction had 8 bases not matched to a gene; V was cut back by 4 bases and J by 5 bases. The CDR3 consists of 15 residues. CDR1 is SGHKS and CDR2 is YYEKEE in the germline V gene (reference sequence).

As for this clone: The sample has other DNA sequences that encode this CDR3 too. The chain combines TRBV11-2 with TRBJ2-7; 9 positions match TRBD1. Looked up from germline, CDR1 is SGHAT and CDR2 is FQNNGV. J gave up 0 bases and V 5 bases, and 5 bases lay outside the gene matches. This CDR3 comprises 15 residues. The CDR3 sequence: CASSTGGPSSYEQYF. The CDR3 region has the DNA TGTGCCAGCAGCACAGGGGGCCCGAGCTCCTACGAGCAGTACTTC.

This clone has only a few counts. This sequence joins TRBV7-3 and TRBJ2-2; possibly TRBD1 for D (6 bases). Trimming pared 1 base from V and 1 base from J, leaving 10 bases between. This CDR3 comprises 16 residues. Germline CDR1 and CDR2: SGHTA and FQGTGA. CDR3 region: CASSLSPGVNTGELFF. The CDR3 DNA follows: TGTGCCAGCAGCTTAAGTCCAGGGGTGAACACCGGGGAGCTGTTTTTT.

The chain carries TRBV5-4 and TRBJ2-2; 8 nucleotides line up with TRBD1. Unmatched junction bases numbered 6, after V lost 1 base and J lost 4 bases. The CDR3 is 16 residues long. Germline lookup yields CDR1 SGHNT and CDR2 YYREEE (reference sequence). The CDR3 spells CASSLTDRGGTGELFF. In DNA, the CDR3 is TGTGCCAGCAGCTTGACTGACAGGGGCGGCACCGGGGAGCTGTTTTTT.

The CDR3 DNA reads as TGTGCCATCAGTGAAACAGGGTCTTTGAACACTGAAGCTTTCTTT. This translates into CAISETGSLNTEAFF. The genes are TRBV10-3 and TRBJ1-1, with a tentative D call TRBD1 (6 bases). The CDR3 spans 15 residues. Trimming shortened V by 3 bases and J by 0 bases, and 11 bases separated the two germline ends. Germline CDR1 and CDR2: ENHRY and SYGVKD.

The chain combines TRBV2 with TRBJ1-5, with 10 bases that match TRBD1. The CDR3 consists of 15 residues. Looked up from germline, CDR1 is SNHLY and CDR2 is FYNNEI. V dropped 6 bases and J dropped 4; count of bases not matched to a gene: 6. Here the CDR3 reads CASSARTGGNQPQHF. The CDR3 region has the DNA TGTGCCAGCAGCGCTCGGACAGGGGGTAATCAGCCCCAGCATTTT.

V is TRBV28 and J is TRBJ2-7; D call uncertain. V was cut by 1 base and J by 3 bases, with 4 bases left in between. From germline, CDR1 is MDHEN and CDR2 SYDVKM. The CDR3 length is 12 residues. The CDR3 sequence is CASSLFNYEQYF. DNA of the CDR3: TGTGCCAGCAGTTTATTCAACTACGAGCAGTACTTC.

The rearrangement joins TRBV6-5 to TRBJ2-7; 8 nucleotides agree with TRBD1. The germline gives CDR1 MNHEY, CDR2 SVGAGI. The CDR3 runs 15 residues. V gave up 6 bases and J gave up 2 bases; unmatched junction bases: 9. CDR3 amino acids: CASSGLRTGTYEQYF. The DNA for the CDR3 is TGTGCCAGCAGCGGTTTGAGGACAGGGACCTACGAGCAGTACTTC.

This chain uses TRBV3-1 (or the pseudogene TRBV3-2) with TRBJ2-5; 7 nucleotides align to TRBD1. The CDR3 sequence is 15 residues long. Germline CDR1 and CDR2: LGHDT and YNNKEL (reference sequence). V shed 3 bases and J 1 base; nucleotides not matched to a gene: 5. Written as DNA, the CDR3 is TGTGCCAGCAGCCAGCGCGGACAGGCCCAAGAGACCCAGTACTTC. Protein sequence: CASSQRGQAQETQYF.

The chain joins TRBV6-5 to TRBJ2-2, with a possible D match to TRBD2 (5 bases). Germline values: CDR1 MNHEY, CDR2 SVGAGI. Trimming removed 7 bases from V and 8 bases from J, with 8 bases in between. The CDR3 has 11 residues. The CDR3 protein is CASTRGGELFF. CDR3 DNA sequence: TGTGCCAGCACCCGGGGTGGGGAGCTGTTTTTT.

The chain uses TRBV11-2 and TRBJ1-1, with D possibly being TRBD1 (5 bases). The CDR3 is 16 amino acids. CDR1 SGHAT and CDR2 FQNNGV come from the germline V gene. V was pared by 1 base and J by 6 bases, with 18 bases between. Here the CDR3 reads CASSLGFGGTPPEAFF. For the CDR3, the DNA is TGTGCCAGCAGCTTAGGTTTCGGGGGTACCCCTCCTGAAGCTTTCTTT.

The chain joins TRBV28 to TRBJ2-5, with D perhaps matching TRBD1 (6 bases). Germline assignment: CDR1 MDHEN and CDR2 SYDVKM. The V gene lost 6 bases and the J gene lost 7 bases, with 18 bases spanning the gap. The CDR3 consists of 14 residues. The CDR3 spells CASRKGTSGGTQYF. CDR3 DNA sequence: TGTGCCAGCAGAAAAGGGACATCCGGCGGGACCCAGTACTTC. The variable domain in full, completed from reference TRBV28 and TRBJ2-5, reads DVKVTQSSRYLVKRTGEKVFLECVQDMDHENMFWYRQDPGLGLRLIYFSYDVKMKEKGDIPEGYSVSREKKERFSLILESASTNQTSMYLCASRKGTSGGTQYFGPGTRLLVL.

CDR3 in amino acids: CASSVSGTGGREQYF. The DNA of the CDR3 is TGTGCCAGCAGCGTATCCGGGACAGGGGGCCGGGAGCAGTACTTC. The chain recombines TRBV9 with TRBJ2-7, with 12 bases that match TRBD1. The germline V gene has CDR1 SGDLS and CDR2 YYNGEE. This CDR3 spans 15 amino acids. Trimming at V came to 1 base and at J to 7 bases, leaving 6 bases not matched to a gene. Using reference TRBV9 and TRBJ2-7 for the parts outside the CDR3, the full variable domain is DSGVTQTPKHLITATGQRVTLRCSPRSGDLSVYWYQQSLDQGLQFLIQYYNGEERAKGNILERFSAQQFPDLHSELNLSSLELGDSALYFCASSVSGTGGREQYFGPGTRLTVT.

The chain is built from TRBV7-8 and TRBJ2-7; possibly TRBD2 for D (5 bases). This CDR3 region has 12 residues. The germline V gene has CDR1 SGHVS and CDR2 FQNEAQ. Trimming stripped 2 bases from V and 4 bases from J, with 6 bases between. The CDR3 DNA sequence: TGTGCCAGCAGCTTACGGGATTACGAGCAGTACTTC. Its protein is CASSLRDYEQYF.

This chain joins TRBV7-3 and TRBJ1-1, with 10 bases that match TRBD1. Germline CDR1 SGHTA, CDR2 FQGTGA. The CDR3 is made up of 15 amino acids. V trimming: 2 bases; J trimming: 5 bases; junction bases outside the gene matches: 5. The CDR3 DNA sequence: TGTGCCAGCAGCTTAGATGGGACAGGGGTGACTGAAGCTTTCTTT. This encodes CASSLDGTGVTEAFF. Combining the CDR3 with reference TRBV7-3 and TRBJ1-1 gives the whole variable domain GAGVSQTPSNKVTEKGKYVELRCDPISGHTALYWYRQSLGQGPEFLIYFQGTGAADDSGLPNDRFFAVRPEGSVSTLKIQRTERGDSAVYLCASSLDGTGVTEAFFGQGTRLTVV.

This chain connects TRBV10-3 to TRBJ1-4; D might be TRBD1 (6 bases). This CDR3 spans 14 amino acids. V was clipped by 5 bases and J by 6 bases, with 13 bases between them. CDR1 and CDR2 (germline): ENHRY, SYGVKD. CDR3 sequence (DNA): TGTGCCATCAGTTCTACAGGGACCCATGAAAAACTGTTTTTT. It is translated as CAISSTGTHEKLFF.

The DNA for the CDR3 is TGTGCCAGCAGCTTAGGAGGACTAGCCGGAAGTGAGCAGTACTTC. As protein: CASSLGGLAGSEQYF. V and J are TRBV11-3 and TRBJ2-7; 8 bases match TRBD2. Losses at the gene ends were 1 base for V and 7 bases for J; bases not matched to a gene: 9. Germline CDR1 is SGHNT and CDR2 is YENEEA. This CDR3 comprises 15 residues.

V gene TRBV24-1 combines with J gene TRBJ2-7; 13 bases are shared with TRBD2. Looked up from germline, CDR1 is KGHDR and CDR2 is SFDVKD. CDR3 length: 16 amino acids. The junction had 3 bases not matched to a gene; V was cut back by 3 bases and J by 2 bases. The CDR3 DNA reads as TGTGCCACCAGTGATCCCGGGACTAGCGGGACCTACGAGCAGTACTTC. This gives the protein CATSDPGTSGTYEQYF.

This chain connects TRBV6-6 to TRBJ1-1; D ambiguous. V lost 7 bases to trimming and J lost 5 bases, with 11 bases between them. The CDR3 contains 12 residues. Germline CDR1 is MNHNY and CDR2 is SVGAGI (reference sequence). CDR3 nucleotides: TGTGCCAGCACTTCCAGCGGAACTGAAGCTTTCTTT. It translates to CASTSSGTEAFF.

The chain joins TRBV4-3 to TRBJ2-1, with D hard to call. The CDR3 is made up of 15 amino acids. The germline V gene encodes CDR1 LGHNA and CDR2 YSLEER. Trimming left V 0 bases short and J 9 bases short, with 15 bases between. CDR3: CASSQDLYEDREQFF. CDR3 DNA sequence: TGCGCCAGCAGCCAAGATTTGTATGAGGATCGTGAGCAGTTCTTC.

This clone was recorded once. The chain recombines TRBV5-4 with TRBJ1-1; 7 positions agree with TRBD1. Unmatched junction bases numbered 9, after V lost 4 bases and J lost 6 bases. The length of the CDR3 is 14 residues. The germline V gene encodes CDR1 SGHNT and CDR2 YYREEE (reference sequence). CDR3 bases: TGTGCCAGCAGCACCCAGGGGGTTCAGGCTGAAGCTTTCTTT. The encoded protein is CASSTQGVQAEAFF.

This chain uses TRBV4-3 with TRBJ1-1; D ambiguous. Germline V gene lookup returns CDR1 LGHNA and CDR2 YSLEER. V shed 1 base and J shed 2 bases, with 5 bases lying between them. The CDR3 extends over 13 amino acids. This CDR3 reads CASSQVLNTEAFF. CDR3 bases: TGCGCCAGCAGCCAAGTTCTTAACACTGAAGCTTTCTTT.

The chain employs TRBV11-3 and TRBJ2-1; 10 nucleotides line up with TRBD2. The CDR3 sequence is 17 residues long. Trimming took 1 base from V and 3 from J; bases not matched to a gene: 6. Germline V CDR1 and CDR2: SGHNT, YENEEA. The CDR3 sequence is CASSLGRTSGIYNEQFF. CDR3 coding DNA: TGTGCCAGCAGCTTAGGTCGGACTAGCGGTATCTACAATGAGCAGTTCTTC.

V usage is TRBV4-1 and J usage is TRBJ1-1; a weak D match, TRBD1 (6 bases). The CDR3 loop spans 15 amino acids. The V and J ends lost 5 bases and 4 bases respectively, with 17 bases between them. Germline CDR1 MGHRA, CDR2 YSYEKL. Here the CDR3 reads CASSTPQGRGTEAFF. The CDR3 DNA reads TGCGCCAGCAGCACCCCCCAGGGGAGAGGCACTGAAGCTTTCTTT.

V gene TRBV5-4 combines with J gene TRBJ2-1, with 9 bases that match TRBD1. The CDR3 is made up of 16 amino acids. Per the germline V gene, CDR1 is SGHNT and CDR2 is YYREEE (reference sequence). The junction had 5 bases not matched to a gene; V was cut back by 4 bases and J by 0 bases. The CDR3 DNA is TGTGCCAGCAGCCCTGGACAGGGGAGCTCCTACAATGAGCAGTTCTTC. Translating it yields CASSPGQGSSYNEQFF.